The entry below describes one TCR beta chain. TCRdb's table, derived via immunoSEQ multiplex PCR, lists solely in-frame clones and lacks some. The sample has 85,000 to 110,000 clones, around nine tenths seen once; the top ten hold about 0.89%. The sample belongs to a study of T cell changes during pregnancy in multiple sclerosis. Trimming shortened V by 4 bases and J by 8 bases, and 13 bases separated the two germline ends. This CDR3 spans 13 amino acids. In germline, CDR1 is SSHAT, CDR2 FNYEAQ (reference sequence). This TCR was recovered from a female donor with multiple sclerosis, enrolled in a pregnancy study. The chain has TRBV7-7 and TRBJ2-3, with a possible D match to TRBD2 (6 bases). Sequencing used peripheral blood, obtained after pregnancy. DNA for the CDR3: TGTGCCAGCAGCTCACCAAATAGCGGTACGCAGTATTTT. It yields the protein CASSSPNSGTQYF.